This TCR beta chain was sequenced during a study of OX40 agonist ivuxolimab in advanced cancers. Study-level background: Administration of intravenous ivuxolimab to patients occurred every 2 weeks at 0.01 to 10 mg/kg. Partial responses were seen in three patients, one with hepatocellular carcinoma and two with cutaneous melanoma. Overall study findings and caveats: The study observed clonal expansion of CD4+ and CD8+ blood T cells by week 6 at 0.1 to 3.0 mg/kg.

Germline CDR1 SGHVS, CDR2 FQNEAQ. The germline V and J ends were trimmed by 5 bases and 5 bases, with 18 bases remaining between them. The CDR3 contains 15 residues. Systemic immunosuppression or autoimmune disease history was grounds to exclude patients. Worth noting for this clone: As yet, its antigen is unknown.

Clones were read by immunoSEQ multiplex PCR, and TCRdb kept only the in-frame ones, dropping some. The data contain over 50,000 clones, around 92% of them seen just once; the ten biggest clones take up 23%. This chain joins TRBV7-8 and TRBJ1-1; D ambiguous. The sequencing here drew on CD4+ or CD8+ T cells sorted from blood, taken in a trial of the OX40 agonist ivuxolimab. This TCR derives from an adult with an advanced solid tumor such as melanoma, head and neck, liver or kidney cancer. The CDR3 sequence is CASSRHGEWGTEAFF. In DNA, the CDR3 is TGTGCCAGCAGCCGACACGGGGAGTGGGGAACTGAAGCTTTCTTT.